Below are 7 T cell receptor beta chains sequenced from a single sample in a study of blood T cell repertoires in COVID-19. The assay was immunoSEQ multiplex PCR, and TCRdb's table has in-frame clones only and misses some. The sample holds 300,000 to 350,000 clones; 87% are singletons and the top ten take around 8.9%. Sequencing was done on a sample of peripheral blood. All receptors come from a man younger than 45 with COVID-19, enrolled during active disease.

The chain recombines TRBV7-2 with TRBJ2-7; D is ambiguous. Trimming removed 0 bases at V and 0 bases at J, with 12 bases between. CDR3 length: 16 residues. Germline assignment: CDR1 SGHTA and CDR2 FQGNSA. CDR3 amino acids: CASSLAPRYSSYEQYF. For the CDR3, the DNA is TGTGCCAGCAGCTTAGCGCCGCGGTATAGCTCCTACGAGCAGTACTTC.

The CDR3 sequence: CASSPGQGSRNEQFF. The CDR3 region has the DNA TGTGCCAGCTCACCAGGACAGGGATCCCGCAATGAGCAGTTCTTC. This sequence joins TRBV18 and TRBJ2-1; 8 positions agree with TRBD1. The V gene's germline CDR1 is KGHSH and CDR2 LQKENI. Trimming at V came to 2 bases and at J to 6 bases, leaving 6 bases not matched to a gene. This CDR3 has 15 amino acids.

The chain employs TRBV7-6 and TRBJ2-1; 12 nucleotides line up with TRBD2. Per germline, CDR1 SGHVS and CDR2 FNYEAQ. The ends lost 7 bases at V and 0 bases at J; junction bases unmatched: 4. The CDR3 is made up of 16 amino acids. The CDR3 sequence: CASTPSGRGSYNEQFF. The CDR3 DNA sequence: TGTGCCAGCACTCCTAGCGGGAGGGGCTCCTACAATGAGCAGTTCTTC.

The rearrangement joins TRBV20-1 to TRBJ2-1; the D is unclear. The V end lost 4 bases, the J end lost 7 bases, and 8 bases lay between the germline ends. The CDR3 spans 11 residues. Germline CDR1 DFQATT, CDR2 SNEGSKA (reference sequence). CDR3 region: CSANSRNEQFF. The CDR3 bases are TGCAGTGCTAACTCGCGTAATGAGCAGTTCTTC.

CDR3 DNA sequence: TGTGCCAGCAGCTACACTAGCGGGCTCTCCAAAAACATTCAGTACTTC. It specifies CASSYTSGLSKNIQYF. The V call is TRBV7-2, the J call TRBJ2-4, with TRBD2 matching over 9 bases. Germline V gene lookup returns CDR1 SGHTA and CDR2 FQGNSA. V shed 4 bases and J 2 bases; nucleotides not matched to a gene: 6. There are 16 residues in the CDR3.

Only a few counts were recorded for this clone. This specimen includes other DNA sequences encoding the same CDR3. The chain is built from TRBV2 and TRBJ2-1; D perhaps matches TRBD2 (6 bases). V was shortened by 3 bases and J by 4 bases, with 13 bases between the two germline ends. CDR1 is SNHLY and CDR2 is FYNNEI in the germline V gene. This CDR3 contains 15 residues. CDR3 loop: CASSDRGSSYNEQFF. For the CDR3, the DNA is TGTGCCAGCAGTGATCGGGGGAGTTCGTACAATGAGCAGTTCTTC.

The rearrangement links TRBV15 to TRBJ1-5, with D possibly TRBD1 on 5 matching bases. The CDR3 loop spans 16 amino acids. V lost 5 bases and J 5 bases, leaving 19 bases between the germline ends. CDR1 is LNHNV and CDR2 is YYDKDF in the germline V gene (reference sequence). For the CDR3, the DNA is TGTGCCACCAGCGGAACGACAGCCGCACACTATCAGCCCCAGCATTTT. Protein: CATSGTTAAHYQPQHF. The variable domain in full, completed from reference TRBV15 and TRBJ1-5, reads DAMVIQNPRYQVTQFGKPVTLSCSQTLNHNVMYWYQQKSSQAPKLLFHYYDKDFNNEADTPDNFQSRRPNTSFCFLDIRSPGLGDTAMYLCATSGTTAAHYQPQHFGDGTRLSIL.